The clone carrying this T cell receptor (beta chain) appeared a single time. Its antigen is not identified. These data originate in a study of resident and recirculating memory T cells in vitiligo. Study-wide background: Samples were epidermis from two lesional and two nonlesional sites, plus PBMCs. Study-wide results and limits: No unique dominant TCR clone was found in vitiligo lesions.

Some clones are missing from TCRdb's copy, which holds only in-frame ones; the method was immunoSEQ multiplex PCR. The data contain 55,000 to 75,000 clones, roughly 90% of them singletons. Stable patients also lacked confetti depigmentation, a sign of active vitiligo. Trimming shortened V by 1 base and J by 0 bases, and 10 bases separated the two germline ends. Germline assignment: CDR1 LGHNA and CDR2 YNFKEQ. The CDR3 runs 16 residues. Sample: blood. This TCR was recovered from a male donor with vitiligo. The gene calls are TRBV4-2 and TRBJ1-3; D is possibly TRBD1 (6 bases). CDR3 amino acids: CASSQVRDNSGNTIYF. The CDR3 nucleotides read TGTGCCAGCAGCCAAGTCCGGGACAACTCTGGAAACACCATATATTTT.